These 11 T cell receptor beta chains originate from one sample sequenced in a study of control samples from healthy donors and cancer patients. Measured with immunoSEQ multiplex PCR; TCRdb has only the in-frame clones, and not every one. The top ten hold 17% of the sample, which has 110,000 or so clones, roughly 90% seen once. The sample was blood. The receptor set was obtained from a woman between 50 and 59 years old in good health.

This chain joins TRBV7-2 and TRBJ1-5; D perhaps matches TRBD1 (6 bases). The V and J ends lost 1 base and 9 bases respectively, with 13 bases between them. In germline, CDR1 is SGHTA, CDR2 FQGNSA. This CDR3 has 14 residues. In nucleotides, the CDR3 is TGTGCCAGCAGCTTAGGCCAGGGGAATATGCCCCAGCATTTT. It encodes CASSLGQGNMPQHF. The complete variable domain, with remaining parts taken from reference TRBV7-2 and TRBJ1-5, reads GAGVSQSPSNKVTEKGKDVELRCDPISGHTALYWYRQSLGQGLEFLIYFQGNSAPDKSGLPSDRFSAERTGGSVSTLTIQRTQQEDSAVYLCASSLGQGNMPQHFGDGTRLSIL.

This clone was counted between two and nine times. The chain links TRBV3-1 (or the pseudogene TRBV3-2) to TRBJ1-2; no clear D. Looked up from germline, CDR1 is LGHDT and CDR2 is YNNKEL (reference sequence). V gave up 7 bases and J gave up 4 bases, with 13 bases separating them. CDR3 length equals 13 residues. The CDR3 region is CASTGRAGYGYTF. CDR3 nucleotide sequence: TGTGCCAGCACCGGCCGGGCAGGCTATGGCTACACCTTC.

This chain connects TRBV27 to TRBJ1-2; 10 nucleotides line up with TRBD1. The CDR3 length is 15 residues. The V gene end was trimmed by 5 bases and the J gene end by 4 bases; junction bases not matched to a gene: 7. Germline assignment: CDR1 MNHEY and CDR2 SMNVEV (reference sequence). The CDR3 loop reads CASSVGTGAAYGYTF. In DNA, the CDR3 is TGTGCCAGCAGTGTGGGGACAGGGGCTGCCTATGGCTACACCTTC.

The CDR3 protein is CASSLGTASQPQHF. The CDR3, as DNA: TGTGCCAGCAGCCTAGGGACAGCTAGTCAGCCCCAGCATTTT. The J gene is TRBJ1-5, the V gene TRBV5-5; 7 bases fit TRBD1. V gave up 4 bases and J gave up 6 bases; unmatched junction bases: 7. Germline V gene lookup returns CDR1 SGHKS and CDR2 YYEKEE (reference sequence). There are 14 residues in the CDR3.

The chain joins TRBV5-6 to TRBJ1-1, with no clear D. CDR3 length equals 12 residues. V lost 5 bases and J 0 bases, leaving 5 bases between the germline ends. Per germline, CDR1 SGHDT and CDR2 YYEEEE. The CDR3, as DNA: TGTGCCAGCAGAAAGTTGAACACTGAAGCTTTCTTT. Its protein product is CASRKLNTEAFF. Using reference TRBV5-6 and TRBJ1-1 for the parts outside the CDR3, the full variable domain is DAGVTQSPTHLIKTRGQQVTLRCSPKSGHDTVSWYQQALGQGPQFIFQYYEEEERQRGNFPDRFSGHQFPNYSSELNVNALLLGDSALYLCASRKLNTEAFFGQGTRLTVV.

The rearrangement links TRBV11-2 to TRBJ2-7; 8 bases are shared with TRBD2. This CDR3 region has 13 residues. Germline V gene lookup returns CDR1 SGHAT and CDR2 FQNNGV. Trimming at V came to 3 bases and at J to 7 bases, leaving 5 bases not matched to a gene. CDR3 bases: TGTGCCAGCAGCTTCGGGGGGGCGGGTGAGCAGTACTTC. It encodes CASSFGGAGEQYF.

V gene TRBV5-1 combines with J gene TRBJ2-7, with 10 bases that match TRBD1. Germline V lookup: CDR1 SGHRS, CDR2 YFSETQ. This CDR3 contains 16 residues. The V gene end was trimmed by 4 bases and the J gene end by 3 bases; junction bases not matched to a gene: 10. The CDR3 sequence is CASSQWPGQGYYEQYF. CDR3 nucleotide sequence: TGCGCCAGCAGCCAGTGGCCGGGACAGGGGTACTACGAGCAGTACTTC.

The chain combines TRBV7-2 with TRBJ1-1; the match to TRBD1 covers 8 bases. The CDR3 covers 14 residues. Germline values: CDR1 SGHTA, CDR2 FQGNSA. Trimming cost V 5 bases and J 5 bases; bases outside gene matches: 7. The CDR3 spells CASSHGTGGTEAFF. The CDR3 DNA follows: TGTGCCAGCAGCCACGGGACAGGCGGGACTGAAGCTTTCTTT.

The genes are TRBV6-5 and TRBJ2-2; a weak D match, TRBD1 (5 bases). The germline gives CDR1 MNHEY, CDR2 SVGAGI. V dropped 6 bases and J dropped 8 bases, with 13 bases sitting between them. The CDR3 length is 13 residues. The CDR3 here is CASRDDSGGELFF. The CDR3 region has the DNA TGTGCCAGCAGGGACGACAGTGGGGGGGAGCTGTTTTTT.

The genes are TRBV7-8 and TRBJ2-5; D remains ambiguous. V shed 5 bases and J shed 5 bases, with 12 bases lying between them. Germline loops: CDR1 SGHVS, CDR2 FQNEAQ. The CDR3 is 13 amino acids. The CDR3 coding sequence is TGTGCCAGCAGCCCGGTCCCGGTGGAGACCCAGTACTTC. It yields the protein CASSPVPVETQYF. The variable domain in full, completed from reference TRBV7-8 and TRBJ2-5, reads GAGVSQSPRYKVAKRGQDVALRCDPISGHVSLFWYQQALGQGPEFLTYFQNEAQLDKSGLPSDRFFAERPEGSVSTLKIQRTQQEDSAVYLCASSPVPVETQYFGPGTRLLVL.

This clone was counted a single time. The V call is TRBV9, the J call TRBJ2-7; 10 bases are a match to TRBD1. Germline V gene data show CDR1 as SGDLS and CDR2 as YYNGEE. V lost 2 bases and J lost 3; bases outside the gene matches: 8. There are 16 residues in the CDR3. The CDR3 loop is CASSVTGTGASYEQYF. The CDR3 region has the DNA TGTGCCAGCAGCGTTACCGGGACAGGGGCGAGCTACGAGCAGTACTTC.